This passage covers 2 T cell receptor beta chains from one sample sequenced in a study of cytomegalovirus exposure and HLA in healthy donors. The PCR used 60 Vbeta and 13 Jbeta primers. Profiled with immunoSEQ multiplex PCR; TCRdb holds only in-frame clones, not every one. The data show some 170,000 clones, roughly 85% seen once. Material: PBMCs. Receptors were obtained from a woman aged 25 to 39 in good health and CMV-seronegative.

DNA of the CDR3: TGTGCCAGCAGAGCGGGAATCGGGGGAAACACCATATATTTT. Translated: CASRAGIGGNTIYF. This chain joins TRBV6-1 and TRBJ1-3; D is unclear. Trimming took 6 bases from V and 4 from J, leaving 13 bases between them. The CDR3 runs to 14 residues. Germline CDR1 and CDR2: MNHNS and SASEGT.

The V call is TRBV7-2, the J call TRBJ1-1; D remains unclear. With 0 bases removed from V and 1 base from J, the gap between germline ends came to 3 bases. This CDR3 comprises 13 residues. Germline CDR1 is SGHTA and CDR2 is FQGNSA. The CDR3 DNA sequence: TGTGCCAGCAGCTTAGCGGCGAACACTGAAGCTTTCTTT. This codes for CASSLAANTEAFF.